A single sample gave rise to the 27 T cell receptor beta chains below, sequenced in a study of blood T cell repertoires in COVID-19. TCRdb keeps only in-frame clones here, not all; method: immunoSEQ multiplex PCR. The table has roughly 190,000 clones, roughly 80% seen once. The sample comprised peripheral blood. These receptors all come from a man aged 30 to 39 with active or convalescent COVID-19.

V is TRBV5-4 and J is TRBJ2-1; 9 nucleotides agree with TRBD2. This CDR3 is built from 14 residues. The germline CDR1 and CDR2 sequences are SGHNT and YYREEE (reference sequence). The V gene end was trimmed by 2 bases and the J gene end by 6 bases; junction bases not matched to a gene: 3. In DNA, the CDR3 is TGTGCCAGCAGCTTTGCGGGGGGGGCCAATGAGCAGTTCTTC. This codes for CASSFAGGANEQFF.

The rearrangement links TRBV7-9 to TRBJ2-1; 8 bases agree with TRBD2. The CDR3 has 16 amino acids. The ends lost 3 bases at V and 8 bases at J; junction bases unmatched: 12. Germline CDR1 is SEHNR and CDR2 is FQNEAQ (reference sequence). Here the CDR3 DNA reads TGTGCCAGCAGCTTTTCAGGCGGGGGGTCGTCTCATGAGCAGTTCTTC. Translating gives CASSFSGGGSSHEQFF.

V is TRBV28 and J is TRBJ1-5, with D possibly matching TRBD1 (6 bases). V lost 3 bases to trimming and J lost 5 bases, with 11 bases between them. CDR3 size: 14 residues. Germline V gene sequence: CDR1 MDHEN, CDR2 SYDVKM. Here the CDR3 DNA reads TGTGCCAGCAGTTTGAGCAGGGGAGATCAGCCCCAGCATTTT. Its protein is CASSLSRGDQPQHF.

This chain links TRBV5-1 with TRBJ1-4, with a tentative D call TRBD1 (5 bases). The V gene lost 4 bases and the J gene lost 3 bases, with 7 bases spanning the gap. Germline CDR1 reads SGHRS; CDR2 reads YFSETQ. The CDR3 totals 13 residues. The CDR3 DNA sequence: TGCGCCAGCAGCCTAGGGGCTAATGAAAAACTGTTTTTT. It yields the protein CASSLGANEKLFF. The complete variable domain, with remaining parts taken from reference TRBV5-1 and TRBJ1-4, reads KAGVTQTPRYLIKTRGQQVTLSCSPISGHRSVSWYQQTPGQGLQFLFEYFSETQRNKGNFPGRFSGRQFSNSRSEMNVSTLELGDSALYLCASSLGANEKLFFGSGTQLSVL.

This chain connects TRBV7-2 to TRBJ1-4; no definite D call. The CDR3 has 13 amino acids. Per germline, CDR1 SGHTA and CDR2 FQGNSA. V gave up 5 bases and J gave up 8 bases, with 12 bases separating them. The CDR3 is CASSPRPGEKLFF. The CDR3 nucleotides read TGTGCCAGCAGCCCGAGGCCGGGAGAAAAACTGTTTTTT.

V is TRBV20-1 and J is TRBJ2-2; 8 nucleotides line up with TRBD1. CDR1 and CDR2 (germline): DFQATT, SNEGSKA (reference sequence). J lost 2 bases, V lost 3 bases, and 5 bases had no gene match. The CDR3 sequence is 15 residues long. Here the CDR3 DNA reads TGCAGTGCTAGTAGGCAGGGGGCAAACACCGGGGAGCTGTTTTTT. Translating gives CSASRQGANTGELFF.

The rearrangement uses TRBV3-1 (or the pseudogene TRBV3-2) and TRBJ2-5, with a weak D call TRBD2 (6 bases). The CDR3 extends over 10 amino acids. From germline, CDR1 is LGHDT and CDR2 YNNKEL (reference sequence). V lost 5 bases, J lost 8 bases, and 6 bases lay in between. The CDR3 sequence is CASSAGTQYF. In DNA form, the CDR3 reads TGTGCCAGCAGCGCGGGAACCCAGTACTTC.

This chain uses TRBV25-1 with TRBJ2-1; the D gene is possibly TRBD2 (5 bases). Germline V gives CDR1 MGHDK, CDR2 SYGVNS. CDR3 size: 17 residues. Between the trimmed V and J ends, which lost 1 base and 0 bases, there was a span of 13 bases. Here the CDR3 reads CASSESEGGSSYNEQFF. The DNA of the CDR3 is TGTGCCAGCAGTGAATCCGAGGGCGGAAGCTCCTACAATGAGCAGTTCTTC.

There are a few counts of this clone. The genes are TRBV6-1 and TRBJ1-2; 11 nucleotides align to TRBD1. Germline assignment: CDR1 MNHNS and CDR2 SASEGT. V lost 3 bases, J lost 5 bases, and 14 bases stayed unmatched. The CDR3 runs 18 residues. This CDR3 is CASSEGLGPGQGGYGYTF. DNA for the CDR3: TGTGCCAGCAGTGAGGGTTTAGGTCCGGGACAGGGGGGGTATGGCTACACCTTC.

V is TRBV7-8 and J is TRBJ2-7; a possible D gene is TRBD1 (5 bases). Trimming took off 6 bases at V and 2 bases at J, with 17 bases between the two ends. The germline V gene has CDR1 SGHVS and CDR2 FQNEAQ. CDR3 length equals 15 residues. DNA of the CDR3: TGTGCCAGCAGTCATGGACAATTTGTGACCTACGAGCAGTACTTC. Protein: CASSHGQFVTYEQYF.

V and J are TRBV10-1 and TRBJ2-3; D might be TRBD1 (5 bases). Germline loops: CDR1 WNHNN, CDR2 SYGVQD (reference sequence). CDR3 length: 13 amino acids. The V and J ends lost 2 bases and 3 bases respectively, with 6 bases between them. DNA for the CDR3: TGCGCCAGCAGTGAGGCAGGGACAGATACGCAGTATTTT. Translated: CASSEAGTDTQYF.

The chain couples TRBV29-1 to TRBJ2-6; D is perhaps TRBD1 (6 bases). Germline lookup yields CDR1 SQVTM and CDR2 ANQGSEA. The CDR3 totals 14 residues. V was cut by 4 bases and J by 0 bases, with 7 bases left in between. CDR3 nucleotides: TGCAGCGTTGGACAGGACTCTGGGGCCAACGTCCTGACTTTC. Translation: CSVGQDSGANVLTF.

The chain recombines TRBV7-8 with TRBJ2-3, with TRBD1 matching over 7 bases. The CDR3 totals 12 residues. Germline lookup yields CDR1 SGHVS and CDR2 FQNEAQ. V lost 5 bases and J lost 9; bases outside the gene matches: 5. The CDR3 here is CASSNPGQTQYF. DNA of the CDR3: TGTGCCAGCAGCAACCCGGGACAGACGCAGTATTTT.

V gene TRBV5-5 combines with J gene TRBJ1-1; perhaps TRBD1 as D (5 bases). The germline CDR1 and CDR2 sequences are SGHKS and YYEKEE (reference sequence). The CDR3 runs 13 residues. V lost 1 base and J 4 bases, leaving 8 bases between the germline ends. Here the CDR3 reads CASSLSGTTEAFF. CDR3 DNA sequence: TGTGCCAGCAGCTTGAGCGGGACCACTGAAGCTTTCTTT.

The gene calls are TRBV7-6 and TRBJ2-1; TRBD1 matches at 9 bases. Germline CDR1 and CDR2: SGHVS and FNYEAQ. The CDR3 is 19 residues long. V trimming: 5 bases; J trimming: 3 bases; junction bases outside the gene matches: 17. CDR3 sequence (DNA): TGTGCCAGCAGCGGACCCGGACAGGGGCCCGAGGAAAACTACAATGAGCAGTTCTTC. Its translation: CASSGPGQGPEENYNEQFF.

The J gene is TRBJ1-2, the V gene TRBV28, with D unclear. Germline lookup yields CDR1 MDHEN and CDR2 SYDVKM. This CDR3 has 14 residues. Deletions cut 3 bases from V and 8 bases from J, with 16 bases between. CDR3 region: CASSFPGFFGGYTF. CDR3 bases: TGTGCCAGCAGTTTTCCCGGATTCTTCGGGGGCTACACCTTC.

The CDR3 DNA reads as TGTGCCAGCAGTTCCCCACTAGCGGGAAACCACGAGCAGTACTTC. Its translation: CASSSPLAGNHEQYF. This chain connects TRBV6-6 to TRBJ2-7, with 10 positions matching TRBD2. Germline CDR1 MNHNY, CDR2 SVGAGI (reference sequence). CDR3 length: 15 residues. Losses at the gene ends were 4 bases for V and 5 bases for J; bases not matched to a gene: 8.

The chain carries TRBV6-4 and TRBJ1-4; perhaps TRBD1 as D (6 bases). Trimming stripped 0 bases from V and 7 bases from J, with 9 bases between. CDR1 and CDR2 (germline): MRHNA, SNTAGT. This CDR3 has 14 amino acids. This chain's CDR3 is CASSDSGRGEKLFF. The CDR3 DNA reads as TGTGCCAGCAGTGACTCAGGCAGGGGTGAAAAACTGTTTTTT.

This chain uses TRBV10-3 with TRBJ1-2; 8 bases agree with TRBD1. This CDR3 has 16 residues. Per germline, CDR1 ENHRY and CDR2 SYGVKD. Germline trimming cut 2 bases from V and 3 bases from J; bases unmatched to any gene: 8. The CDR3 loop is CAISEKDRAEDYGYTF. Here the CDR3 DNA reads TGTGCCATCAGTGAGAAGGACAGGGCGGAGGACTATGGCTACACCTTC.

The rearrangement uses TRBV11-2 and TRBJ2-1; perhaps TRBD1 as D (6 bases). Germline V gene sequence: CDR1 SGHAT, CDR2 FQNNGV. This CDR3 spans 16 amino acids. V lost 6 bases and J 0 bases, leaving 15 bases between the germline ends. DNA for the CDR3: TGTGCCAGCAGGAGATCGGGACAAAGCTCCTACAATGAGCAGTTCTTC. This sequence encodes CASRRSGQSSYNEQFF.

The gene calls are TRBV19 and TRBJ2-7; 10 nucleotides agree with TRBD2. Germline lookup yields CDR1 LNHDA and CDR2 SQIVND (reference sequence). Losses at the gene ends were 5 bases for V and 3 bases for J; bases not matched to a gene: 19. The CDR3 spans 19 residues. This chain's CDR3 is CASSSSPTGGGLANYEQYF. In DNA form, the CDR3 reads TGTGCCAGTAGTTCTTCTCCCACCGGAGGGGGACTAGCGAACTACGAGCAGTACTTC.

The V call is TRBV2, the J call TRBJ1-3, with unresolved D. Trimming cost V 6 bases and J 4 bases, with 13 bases left between them. The CDR3 consists of 14 residues. In germline, CDR1 is SNHLY, CDR2 FYNNEI. In DNA form, the CDR3 reads TGTGCCAGCAGCCAAGACAAGAACGGAAACACCATATATTTT. This codes for CASSQDKNGNTIYF.

V and J are TRBV6-6 and TRBJ2-3; 9 positions match TRBD2. The V and J ends lost 7 bases and 6 bases, in that order; junction bases with no gene match: 8. Germline CDR1 reads MNHNY; CDR2 reads SVGAGI (reference sequence). The CDR3 contains 14 residues. The CDR3 DNA sequence: TGTGCCAGCACCGGGACTAGCTCATCCGATACGCAGTATTTT. This codes for CASTGTSSSDTQYF.

The gene calls are TRBV9 and TRBJ2-1; D perhaps matches TRBD1 (5 bases). V was trimmed by 3 bases and J by 4 bases, leaving 8 bases between them. Germline V gives CDR1 SGDLS, CDR2 YYNGEE. CDR3 size: 13 residues. CDR3 region: CASSAQGYNEQFF. Written as DNA, the CDR3 is TGTGCCAGCAGCGCCCAGGGTTACAATGAGCAGTTCTTC.

This clone was detected only once. The gene calls are TRBV11-2 and TRBJ1-3; D uncertain. CDR3 length equals 16 residues. Germline CDR1 SGHAT, CDR2 FQNNGV. V was shortened by 6 bases and J by 1 base, with 16 bases between the two germline ends. The CDR3 DNA reads as TGTGCCAGCAGTCCTGACTCCGCGCTGTCTGGAAACACCATATATTTT. It codes for CASSPDSALSGNTIYF.

V is TRBV3-1 (or the pseudogene TRBV3-2) and J is TRBJ2-2; unclear D gene. This CDR3 has 15 amino acids. V lost 0 bases to trimming and J lost 9 bases, with 14 bases between them. Per the germline V gene, CDR1 is LGHDT and CDR2 is YNNKEL (reference sequence). CDR3: CASSQDGSWYRELFF. The CDR3 region has the DNA TGTGCCAGCAGCCAAGATGGTAGCTGGTACAGGGAGCTGTTTTTT.

This chain joins TRBV7-2 and TRBJ1-6, with a weak D call TRBD1 (6 bases). Germline values: CDR1 SGHTA, CDR2 FQGNSA. The CDR3 is made up of 18 amino acids. V lost 2 bases and J lost 3, with 17 bases in between. CDR3 amino acids: CASSLPREGGGYNSPLHF. CDR3 nucleotides: TGTGCCAGCAGCTTACCACGGGAGGGGGGCGGCTATAATTCACCCCTCCACTTT.